This T cell receptor (beta chain) emerged from a study of T cells in Graves' hyperthyroidism and ophthalmopathy. Using around 10 ml of fresh peripheral blood, PBMCs were prepared. Amplified regions were TCR beta CDR3 sequences from RNA transcripts. When the TCR CDR3 underwent first-round RT-PCR, the HTBI primer set was used. TCRdb passed the multiplex PCR reads through MiXCR, listing each CDR3 protein once. The sample has about 380,000 distinct CDR3 sequences, about a fifth seen once. This clonotype came up many times. V was pared by 3 bases and J by 8 bases, with 13 bases between. The CDR3 length is 13 residues.

This receptor was identified in a man between 18 and 29 years old with Graves' ophthalmopathy. The sequencing input was blood. The chain combines TRBV12-3 or TRBV12-4 with TRBJ1-2; D may be TRBD1 (5 bases). The CDR3 here is CASSFPGAGGYTF. CDR3 bases: TGTGCCAGCAGTTTTCCCGGGGCAGGGGGCTACACCTTC.